This TCR beta chain was sequenced in a study of cytomegalovirus exposure and HLA in healthy donors. Study-level information: Across roughly 400 genotyped donors, more than 75% landed in the Caucasian-associated ancestry cluster. Points from the study as a whole: There were several of the most significant clusters that appeared linked to common viral pathogens in a later analysis. It was reported that TCR beta sequences correctly inferred the HLA-A and HLA-B alleles for most subjects.

CDR3 size: 14 residues. The trim removed 6 bases at V and 3 bases at J, leaving 7 bases unmatched. Germline V gene sequence: CDR1 MNHEY, CDR2 SVGAGI. Donors consisted of healthy bone marrow donors. The PCR used 60 Vbeta and 13 Jbeta primers. The method was immunoSEQ multiplex PCR; TCRdb's version includes in-frame clones alone and lacks a portion of them. Of around 150,000 clones in the sample, around four fifths are singletons; the top ten hold about 1.5%. This clone was observed a few times. As yet, its antigen is unknown. Sequencing input: PBMCs. The source of this sequence is a woman between 25 and 40 years old in good health and CMV-seronegative. This chain links TRBV6-5 with TRBJ1-2; 7 bases fit TRBD1. The CDR3 nucleotides are TGTGCCAGCAGCCGATCCGGGACAGACTATGGCTACACCTTC. It translates to CASSRSGTDYGYTF.